Listed here are 29 T cell receptor beta chains from one sample, sequenced in a study of blood T cell repertoires in COVID-19 (dated by TCRdb to the early 2020s). Libraries were constructed by the immunoSEQ multiplex PCR assay. This is the immuneACCESS table as TCRdb keeps it, with only in-frame sequences that have V and J called. A part of the clones is gone; compared with another copy, unresolved V genes explain less than half, and the rest is unexplained. The sample table lists approximately 150,000 clones, 80% to 90% of them with a count of one. Under 5% of the sample is taken by the ten largest. What was sequenced was peripheral blood. These TCRs come from a woman aged 60 to 75 who had recovered from COVID-19.

The V call is TRBV5-4, the J call TRBJ1-3; TRBD1 is a possible D gene (6 bases). Trimming took 3 bases from V and 0 from J, leaving 13 bases between them. The CDR3 loop spans 16 amino acids. Per the germline V gene, CDR1 is SGHNT and CDR2 is YYREEE (reference sequence). The CDR3 region has the DNA TGTGCCAGCAGCTCGAGGGAACAGGGCTCTGGAAACACCATATATTTT. It specifies CASSSREQGSGNTIYF.

This chain links TRBV10-2 with TRBJ1-2; 11 bases align to TRBD1. Germline CDR1 and CDR2: WSHSY and SAAADI. The CDR3 sequence is 17 residues long. The ends lost 6 bases at V and 0 bases at J; junction bases unmatched: 9. CDR3 DNA sequence: TGCGCCAGCAGAACTCCGAGGACAGGGGGCCCTAACTATGGCTACACCTTC. It encodes CASRTPRTGGPNYGYTF.

The chain carries TRBV5-1 and TRBJ2-7; TRBD1 agrees at 7 bases. This CDR3 spans 16 amino acids. V trimming: 1 base; J trimming: 0 bases; junction bases outside the gene matches: 7. Germline-derived CDR1 and CDR2 are SGHRS and YFSETQ. Here the CDR3 reads CASSLSRTGSSYEQYF. The CDR3 DNA follows: TGCGCCAGCAGCTTGAGTAGGACAGGTAGCTCCTACGAGCAGTACTTC.

This clone was counted a single time. The chain couples TRBV4-3 to TRBJ1-2; D may be TRBD1 (5 bases). V lost 0 bases and J 7 bases, leaving 12 bases between the germline ends. Germline-derived CDR1 and CDR2 are LGHNA and YSLEER. The CDR3 is made up of 14 amino acids. The CDR3 here is CASSQDYAGLGYTF. CDR3 DNA: TGCGCCAGCAGCCAAGATTATGCAGGGCTTGGCTACACCTTC.

This clone is a singleton in its sample. This chain joins TRBV19 and TRBJ1-5, with 10 bases fitting TRBD1. CDR1 and CDR2 from the germline V gene are LNHDA and SQIVND (reference sequence). The CDR3 contains 17 residues. With 6 bases clipped from V and 0 bases from J, the junction kept 8 bases outside the gene matches. CDR3 residues: CASSHRTGGDSNQPQHF. CDR3 DNA: TGTGCCAGTAGCCATAGGACAGGGGGGGATAGCAATCAGCCCCAGCATTTT.

The gene calls are TRBV5-4 and TRBJ2-1; TRBD1 agrees at 8 bases. This CDR3 is built from 13 residues. V gave up 4 bases and J gave up 5 bases; unmatched junction bases: 2. Looked up from germline, CDR1 is SGHNT and CDR2 is YYREEE (reference sequence). The CDR3 coding sequence is TGTGCCAGCAGCGGGGACAGGCACAATGAGCAGTTCTTC. Encoded protein: CASSGDRHNEQFF.

The chain has TRBV18 and TRBJ1-4; possibly TRBD1 for D (5 bases). This CDR3 has 17 amino acids. Trimming removed 3 bases at V and 0 bases at J, with 14 bases between. Germline-derived CDR1 and CDR2 are KGHSH and LQKENI. The CDR3 spells CASSPGQRTSTNEKLFF. The CDR3 coding sequence is TGTGCCAGCTCACCCGGACAACGGACCTCAACTAATGAAAAACTGTTTTTT. The full variable domain, its missing parts supplied by reference TRBV18 and TRBJ1-4, is NAGVMQNPRHLVRRRGQEARLRCSPMKGHSHVYWYRQLPEEGLKFMVYLQKENIIDESGMPKERFSAEFPKEGPSILRIQQVVRGDSAAYFCASSPGQRTSTNEKLFFGSGTQLSVL.

J is TRBJ2-2 and V is TRBV5-3, with TRBD1 as a possible D gene (6 bases). TRBV5-3 is sorted into the ORF group, with uncertain function. The CDR3 contains 13 residues. V lost 4 bases and J lost 6, with 10 bases in between. The CDR3 region is CARSATGPGELFF. Here the CDR3 DNA reads TGTGCCAGAAGCGCTACAGGGCCCGGGGAGCTGTTTTTT.

V is TRBV2 and J is TRBJ2-3, with 9 positions matching TRBD2. The germline CDR1 and CDR2 sequences are SNHLY and FYNNEI. The CDR3 extends over 15 amino acids. V dropped 3 bases and J dropped 5; count of bases not matched to a gene: 6. CDR3 loop: CASSDLAGRGDTQYF. The CDR3 DNA is TGTGCCAGCAGTGATCTAGCGGGGCGCGGAGATACGCAGTATTTT. The full variable domain, completed using reference TRBV2 and TRBJ2-3, is EPEVTQTPSHQVTQMGQEVILRCVPISNHLYFYWYRQILGQKVEFLVSFYNNEISEKSEIFDDQFSVERPDGSNFTLKIRSTKLEDSAMYFCASSDLAGRGDTQYFGPGTRLTVL.

This rearrangement joins TRBV6-5 to TRBJ1-2; the match to TRBD1 covers 8 bases. Germline values: CDR1 MNHEY, CDR2 SVGAGI. The V segment lost 5 bases and the J segment 5 bases; nucleotides outside the gene matches: 1. There are 12 residues in the CDR3. CDR3 in DNA: TGTGCCAGCAGTCAGGGGGCGTATGGCTACACCTTC. Its translation is CASSQGAYGYTF.

V usage is TRBV7-8 and J usage is TRBJ1-2, with D possibly being TRBD1 (6 bases). Trimming stripped 3 bases from V and 7 bases from J, with 12 bases between. The germline CDR1 and CDR2 sequences are SGHVS and FQNEAQ. The CDR3 sequence is 13 residues long. The CDR3 sequence: CASSLSTGLGYTF. The CDR3 bases are TGTGCCAGCAGCTTGAGTACAGGGCTTGGCTACACCTTC. Full variable domain (outside the CDR3, taken from reference TRBV7-8 and TRBJ1-2): GAGVSQSPRYKVAKRGQDVALRCDPISGHVSLFWYQQALGQGPEFLTYFQNEAQLDKSGLPSDRFFAERPEGSVSTLKIQRTQQEDSAVYLCASSLSTGLGYTFGSGTRLTVV.

This rearrangement joins TRBV19 to TRBJ1-1; D is possibly TRBD1 (5 bases). The CDR3 has 15 amino acids. V shed 9 bases and J shed 1 base, with 18 bases lying between them. Looked up from germline, CDR1 is LNHDA and CDR2 is SQIVND (reference sequence). This chain's CDR3 is CASVGVPRRNTEAFF. CDR3 DNA sequence: TGTGCCAGCGTAGGGGTCCCCAGGAGGAACACTGAAGCTTTCTTT.

The chain carries TRBV28 and TRBJ2-3; 8 bases are shared with TRBD1. This CDR3 has 15 residues. Germline-derived CDR1 and CDR2 are MDHEN and SYDVKM. Losses at the gene ends were 6 bases for V and 2 bases for J; bases not matched to a gene: 7. As DNA, the CDR3 is TGTGCCAGCAGCTCTGGACAGGGTTACACAGATACGCAGTATTTT. The encoded protein is CASSSGQGYTDTQYF. Full variable domain (remainder filled in from reference TRBV28 and TRBJ2-3): DVKVTQSSRYLVKRTGEKVFLECVQDMDHENMFWYRQDPGLGLRLIYFSYDVKMKEKGDIPEGYSVSREKKERFSLILESASTNQTSMYLCASSSGQGYTDTQYFGPGTRLTVL.

The chain couples TRBV9 to TRBJ2-7; 7 nucleotides match TRBD2. The germline CDR1 and CDR2 sequences are SGDLS and YYNGEE. J lost 4 bases, V lost 0 bases, and 10 bases had no gene match. The CDR3 runs 16 residues. The CDR3 loop reads CASSVAGSGAAYEQYF. Here the CDR3 DNA reads TGTGCCAGCAGCGTAGCTGGGAGCGGGGCCGCTTACGAGCAGTACTTC.

This sequence joins TRBV4-3 and TRBJ2-7, with a weak D call TRBD1 (6 bases). V was pared by 1 base and J by 2 bases, with 12 bases between. Looked up from germline, CDR1 is LGHNA and CDR2 is YSLEER. The CDR3 consists of 15 residues. The CDR3 nucleotides read TGCGCCAGCAGCCAAGGCTTAACAGGGACCTACGAGCAGTACTTC. Translation gives CASSQGLTGTYEQYF.

V gene TRBV4-2 combines with J gene TRBJ2-3; TRBD1 might be the D (6 bases). Trimming shortened V by 2 bases and J by 1 base, and 13 bases separated the two germline ends. The CDR3 loop spans 16 amino acids. Germline values: CDR1 LGHNA, CDR2 YNFKEQ. CDR3 coding DNA: TGTGCCAGCAGCCAACGATCGGACAGCGGCACAGATACGCAGTATTTT. It codes for CASSQRSDSGTDTQYF.

The CDR3 DNA is TGCGCCAGCAGCTTGGGTGGACAGTCAACAGATACGCAGTATTTT. This codes for CASSLGGQSTDTQYF. V usage is TRBV5-1 and J usage is TRBJ2-3, with D perhaps TRBD1 (6 bases). The germline gives CDR1 SGHRS, CDR2 YFSETQ. The V end lost 0 bases, the J end lost 3 bases, and 11 bases lay between the germline ends. This CDR3 is 15 amino acids long.

The chain uses TRBV5-1 and TRBJ1-4; 10 nucleotides match TRBD1. The V and J ends lost 3 bases and 8 bases, in that order; junction bases with no gene match: 4. CDR3 length: 14 residues. Germline CDR1 SGHRS, CDR2 YFSETQ. CDR3 in amino acids: CASSSGQGDEKLFF. CDR3 bases: TGCGCCAGCAGCTCCGGACAGGGGGACGAAAAACTGTTTTTT.

This chain uses TRBV30 with TRBJ1-1, with TRBD1 matching over 7 bases. This CDR3 is 13 amino acids long. With V trimmed by 2 bases and J by 1 base, 1 base remained unmatched. Germline V gene sequence: CDR1 GTSNPN, CDR2 SVGIG (reference sequence). The CDR3 spells CAWSRTGNTEAFF. The CDR3 DNA is TGTGCCTGGAGTCGGACAGGGAACACTGAAGCTTTCTTT.

V usage is TRBV25-1 and J usage is TRBJ1-2; D call uncertain. The V and J ends lost 3 bases and 7 bases respectively, with 9 bases between them. Germline CDR1 is MGHDK and CDR2 is SYGVNS. This CDR3 is built from 12 residues. The CDR3 loop reads CASSDPTGGYTF. The CDR3 bases are TGTGCCAGCAGTGATCCCACGGGTGGCTACACCTTC.

The V gene is TRBV20-1, the J gene TRBJ2-1; a possible D gene is TRBD1 (6 bases). The CDR3 totals 11 residues. With 6 bases removed from V and 13 bases from J, the gap between germline ends came to 16 bases. From germline, CDR1 is DFQATT and CDR2 SNEGSKA (reference sequence). The CDR3 coding sequence is TGCAGTGCCCCGAGGGGGTTTCCCCAGTTCTTC. This gives the protein CSAPRGFPQFF.

The CDR3 reads CASSLWTGFAQPQHF. CDR3 sequence (DNA): TGTGCCAGCAGCTTGTGGACAGGGTTTGCCCAGCCCCAGCATTTT. J is TRBJ1-5 and V is TRBV7-2; 8 nucleotides line up with TRBD1. Germline V gene lookup returns CDR1 SGHTA and CDR2 FQGNSA. Trimming cost V 3 bases and J 7 bases; bases outside gene matches: 8. The CDR3 runs to 15 residues.

The chain combines TRBV4-1 with TRBJ2-7; D not resolved. The V gene lost 0 bases and the J gene lost 2 bases, with 20 bases spanning the gap. The CDR3 is 18 amino acids. Germline loops: CDR1 MGHRA, CDR2 YSYEKL. The CDR3 region has the DNA TGCGCCAGCAGCCAAGACCACAGACCCGCTAATTCTCCCTACGAGCAGTACTTC. Its protein is CASSQDHRPANSPYEQYF.

The chain uses TRBV19 and TRBJ2-3; 9 bases agree with TRBD2. J lost 5 bases, V lost 8 bases, and 8 bases had no gene match. The V gene's germline CDR1 is LNHDA and CDR2 SQIVND (reference sequence). The CDR3 length is 14 residues. CDR3 DNA: TGTGCCAGTTGGGGCGGGGGGGCCGTAGATACGCAGTATTTT. This encodes CASWGGGAVDTQYF.

V usage is TRBV9 and J usage is TRBJ1-1; D is uncertain. V gave up 2 bases and J gave up 6 bases, with 11 bases separating them. The length of the CDR3 is 13 residues. Germline CDR1 is SGDLS and CDR2 is YYNGEE. The DNA for the CDR3 is TGTGCCAGCAGCGTTGTGAGAGGCGCTGAAGCTTTCTTT. This encodes CASSVVRGAEAFF.

V usage is TRBV12-3 or TRBV12-4 and J usage is TRBJ1-2; D not resolved. Trimming took 3 bases from V and 7 from J, leaving 9 bases between them. The CDR3 loop spans 12 amino acids. The CDR3 nucleotides read TGTGCCAGCAGTTTTGGCGGCGGTGGCTACACCTTC. Translating gives CASSFGGGGYTF.

The chain links TRBV30 to TRBJ1-5; tentatively, D is TRBD1 (5 bases). The V gene lost 5 bases and the J gene lost 3 bases, with 11 bases spanning the gap. The CDR3 length is 13 residues. Looked up from germline, CDR1 is GTSNPN and CDR2 is SVGIG (reference sequence). The CDR3 nucleotides read TGTGCCTGGGACAGCCACTACAATCAGCCCCAGCATTTT. Translating gives CAWDSHYNQPQHF.

This chain links TRBV7-6 with TRBJ2-7; TRBD1 aligns across 11 bases. J gave up 6 bases and V 5 bases, and 6 bases lay outside the gene matches. Germline CDR1 and CDR2: SGHVS and FNYEAQ. This CDR3 has 14 amino acids. The CDR3 region is CASSLGQGALEQYF. DNA for the CDR3: TGTGCCAGCAGCCTCGGACAGGGGGCTCTCGAGCAGTACTTC.

The chain joins TRBV11-2 to TRBJ2-5; TRBD2 aligns across 7 bases. The CDR3 loop spans 16 amino acids. With 1 base clipped from V and 0 bases from J, the junction kept 5 bases outside the gene matches. Germline V gives CDR1 SGHAT, CDR2 FQNNGV. The CDR3 here is CASSLAPAGYQETQYF. CDR3 bases: TGTGCCAGCAGCTTAGCGCCAGCGGGGTACCAAGAGACCCAGTACTTC.